This TCR beta chain emerged from a study of response to subunit inactivated influenza vaccine. General observations from the study: New T cells are recruited in small numbers by each seasonal influenza vaccination, according to the authors' suggestion.

TCRdb ran MiXCR on the RT-PCR reads and lists one entry per CDR3 protein. The data contain 490,000 or so distinct CDR3 sequences, 6.5% to 8% of them seen just once; the ten biggest clones take up approximately 12%. The CDR3 is 18 amino acids. Trimming stripped 0 bases from V and 0 bases from J, with 18 bases between. Germline CDR1 DFQATT, CDR2 SNEGSKA (reference sequence). This clonotype was seen ten or more times. Antigen: not known. The clonotype comes from a man aged 50-75 years who received an inactivated influenza vaccine. Sequencing used PBMCs from blood, obtained less than 30 months after vaccination. The rearrangement links TRBV20-1 to TRBJ1-3; D gene uncertain. CDR3 sequence reads: CSARDRRGGSISGNTIYF. DNA of the CDR3: TGCAGTGCTAGAGATCGGAGAGGCGGAAGTATCTCTGGAAACACCATATATTTT.